The 26 T cell receptor beta chains listed next were all sequenced from one sample in a study of Ad26.COV2.S vaccination and SARS-CoV-2 variants (dated by TCRdb to the early 2020s). Interpreted using the paper, the treatment or condition label stands for: over 15 received Ad26.COV2.S at low or high dose, single or two shots; roughly five received placebo; per-sample allocation not given. Repertoires of vaccine and placebo recipients were sequenced from samples taken on day 63 after the first injection. Library preparation employed the immunoSEQ multiplex PCR assay. This immuneACCESS table, as held by TCRdb, lists in-frame sequences with V and J called but not all clones. Of the missing ones, under half trace to an unresolved V gene in checked studies; the others have no known cause. In this sample the table shows 400,000 or so clones, about 88% of which occur a single time. The ten largest clones add up to 3.5% of the sample.

Specimen: peripheral blood, collected in a trial of Ad26.COV2.S vaccine versus placebo. Receptors originate from a person aged 18 to 59 who received the Ad26.COV2.S COVID-19 vaccine or a placebo.

This clone was detected once. This chain connects TRBV13 to TRBJ1-1; D is possibly TRBD1 (6 bases). In germline, CDR1 is PRHDT, CDR2 FYEKMQ (reference sequence). V lost 5 bases, J lost 0 bases, and 10 bases lay in between. This CDR3 spans 14 amino acids. DNA of the CDR3: TGTGCCAGCAGCACGGGACACTTGAACACTGAAGCTTTCTTT. Protein product: CASSTGHLNTEAFF.

The gene calls are TRBV5-1 and TRBJ2-5, with a weak D call TRBD1 (6 bases). Germline CDR1 reads SGHRS; CDR2 reads YFSETQ. The CDR3 runs 15 residues. Trimming pared 4 bases from V and 4 bases from J, leaving 17 bases between. The CDR3 DNA reads TGCGCCAGCAGCCCCGAACAGGGATCCCCAGAGACCCAGTACTTC. This encodes CASSPEQGSPETQYF.

The chain links TRBV7-9 to TRBJ1-1; D is perhaps TRBD1 (6 bases). V lost 4 bases and J 10 bases, leaving 22 bases between the germline ends. This CDR3 has 15 residues. CDR1 is SEHNR, CDR2 FQNEAQ, per germline (reference sequence). CDR3 nucleotides: TGTGCCAGCAGCTCACAGGGTACCATGGGCACTAGAGCTTTCTTT. This gives the protein CASSSQGTMGTRAFF.

V gene TRBV5-1 combines with J gene TRBJ2-2, with D unresolved. Looked up from germline, CDR1 is SGHRS and CDR2 is YFSETQ. The CDR3 runs to 14 residues. V was shortened by 0 bases and J by 1 base, with 4 bases between the two germline ends. The DNA for the CDR3 is TGCGCCAGCAGCTTGGGACAGAACACCGGGGAGCTGTTTTTT. It is translated as CASSLGQNTGELFF.

This chain connects TRBV4-3 to TRBJ2-7, with 9 nucleotides matching TRBD2. Trimming took 1 base from V and 3 from J; bases not matched to a gene: 4. Germline values: CDR1 LGHNA, CDR2 YSLEER. There are 15 residues in the CDR3. This CDR3 reads CASSQVSGGIYEQYF. The DNA for the CDR3 is TGCGCCAGCAGCCAAGTAAGCGGGGGGATCTACGAGCAGTACTTC.

This clone was seen a single time. The genes are TRBV7-2 and TRBJ2-5, with D perhaps matching TRBD2 (5 bases). This CDR3 region has 14 residues. Germline CDR1 and CDR2: SGHTA and FQGNSA. V was cut by 5 bases and J by 2 bases, with 12 bases left in between. The CDR3 region has the DNA TGTGCCAGCAGCCCCAGACTACCTCAAGAGACCCAGTACTTC. This sequence encodes CASSPRLPQETQYF.

The genes are TRBV6-5 and TRBJ1-5; D gene unclear. This CDR3 has 13 residues. CDR1 and CDR2 (germline): MNHEY, SVGAGI. V lost 6 bases and J lost 9, with 15 bases in between. CDR3 nucleotides: TGTGCCAGCAGGCAGAGTCTGGGTTGGCCCCAGCATTTT. This encodes CASRQSLGWPQHF.

The CDR3 loop reads CASKGQGARGSEAFF. The CDR3 region has the DNA TGCGCCAGCAAGGGACAGGGGGCGCGAGGTTCTGAAGCTTTCTTT. The chain recombines TRBV10-2 with TRBJ1-1, with 12 bases matching TRBD1. V shed 7 bases, J shed 6 bases, and the junction held 9 bases outside the gene matches. Germline values: CDR1 WSHSY, CDR2 SAAADI. The CDR3 runs 15 residues.

This chain uses TRBV4-1 with TRBJ1-3; D unclear. Between the trimmed V and J ends, which lost 2 bases and 7 bases, there was a span of 18 bases. CDR3 length: 16 residues. CDR1 MGHRA and CDR2 YSYEKL come from the germline V gene. The CDR3 reads CASSQPIHGRGNTIYF. The CDR3 DNA sequence: TGCGCCAGCAGCCAACCCATCCATGGGCGAGGGAACACCATATATTTT.

The chain uses TRBV6-4 and TRBJ2-1; maybe TRBD2 (7 bases). V lost 4 bases to trimming and J lost 2 bases, with 15 bases between them. In germline, CDR1 is MRHNA, CDR2 SNTAGT. This CDR3 is 16 amino acids long. Here the CDR3 DNA reads TGTGCCAGCAGTGCGGGGGGCCTAGGCGCCTACAATGAGCAGTTCTTC. This sequence encodes CASSAGGLGAYNEQFF.

This chain connects TRBV5-4 to TRBJ2-5; no clear D. The CDR3 has 11 amino acids. Trimming removed 3 bases from V and 3 bases from J, with 3 bases in between. Germline-derived CDR1 and CDR2 are SGHNT and YYREEE (reference sequence). The CDR3 bases are TGTGCCAGCAGCTATAAAGAGACCCAGTACTTC. As protein: CASSYKETQYF.

This chain connects TRBV5-6 to TRBJ2-7; D is uncertain. Germline V gives CDR1 SGHDT, CDR2 YYEEEE. Between the trimmed V and J ends, which lost 4 bases and 0 bases, there was a span of 11 bases. This CDR3 comprises 14 residues. CDR3: CASSVGLSSYEQYF. The CDR3 DNA sequence: TGTGCCAGCAGCGTAGGGTTAAGCTCCTACGAGCAGTACTTC.

The rearrangement joins TRBV11-3 to TRBJ2-5; D gene uncertain. The CDR3 sequence is 12 residues long. The ends were cut back, 4 bases at V and 5 bases at J, with 8 bases in the middle. Germline CDR1 reads SGHNT; CDR2 reads YENEEA. CDR3 DNA sequence: TGTGCCAGCAGCTCAACTTCTGAGACCCAGTACTTC. Translating it yields CASSSTSETQYF.

The V and J genes are TRBV5-8 and TRBJ1-1; no definite D call. Per germline, CDR1 SGHTS and CDR2 YDEGEE. This CDR3 contains 14 residues. Trimming removed 4 bases at V and 3 bases at J, with 13 bases between. The CDR3 protein is CASSLGPGDTEAFF. As DNA, the CDR3 is TGTGCCAGCAGCCTGGGTCCGGGAGACACTGAAGCTTTCTTT.

This clone appeared a few times. The chain recombines TRBV7-9 with TRBJ2-7, with 7 bases fitting TRBD1. V dropped 4 bases and J dropped 3; count of bases not matched to a gene: 6. The CDR3 sequence is 14 residues long. Germline CDR1 and CDR2: SEHNR and FQNEAQ (reference sequence). CDR3 sequence reads: CASSSGGRVYEQYF. The CDR3 nucleotides are TGTGCCAGCAGCTCAGGGGGTAGGGTCTACGAGCAGTACTTC.

The chain links TRBV6-5 to TRBJ1-5; 9 nucleotides align to TRBD1. Germline values: CDR1 MNHEY, CDR2 SVGAGI. J lost 9 bases, V lost 5 bases, and 8 bases had no gene match. This CDR3 is built from 14 residues. The CDR3 is CASSPPGTGLPQHF. CDR3 DNA sequence: TGTGCCAGCAGTCCTCCCGGGACAGGGCTGCCCCAGCATTTT.

This clone was counted once. The J gene is TRBJ1-2, the V gene TRBV7-8, with a possible D match to TRBD1 (5 bases). The CDR3 totals 15 residues. CDR1 and CDR2 (germline): SGHVS, FQNEAQ. V shed 6 bases and J shed 4 bases, with 18 bases lying between them. Here the CDR3 reads CASSGISGDGYGYTF. For the CDR3, the DNA is TGTGCCAGCAGTGGTATCTCGGGGGATGGCTATGGCTACACCTTC.

The chain uses TRBV7-9 and TRBJ1-1, with D hard to call. V lost 2 bases and J 5 bases, leaving 15 bases between the germline ends. This CDR3 contains 15 residues. Germline V lookup: CDR1 SEHNR, CDR2 FQNEAQ (reference sequence). This chain's CDR3 is CASSLFVGMSTEAFF. CDR3 coding DNA: TGTGCCAGCAGCTTATTTGTGGGAATGAGTACTGAAGCTTTCTTT.

The sample holds a few counts of this clone. This chain links TRBV5-1 with TRBJ1-5, with 8 nucleotides matching TRBD1. CDR3 length: 15 amino acids. V trimming: 4 bases; J trimming: 4 bases; junction bases outside the gene matches: 7. Germline CDR1 and CDR2: SGHRS and YFSETQ. The CDR3 sequence is CASSEGQGRNQPQHF. The CDR3, as DNA: TGCGCCAGCAGCGAAGGACAGGGTCGTAATCAGCCCCAGCATTTT.

This clone appeared a few times. Here the CDR3 reads CASSLLLTGELFF. Here the CDR3 DNA reads TGTGCCAGTAGTCTTCTTCTCACCGGGGAGCTGTTTTTT. This chain uses TRBV19 with TRBJ2-2; D is uncertain. The CDR3 is 13 residues long. Trimming stripped 5 bases from V and 4 bases from J, with 8 bases between. Germline V gene sequence: CDR1 LNHDA, CDR2 SQIVND (reference sequence).

CDR3 nucleotide sequence: TGCAGTGCTAGTTGGGAGGGCAGGACGGTCGGTGAGCAGTTCTTC. Translating it yields CSASWEGRTVGEQFF. The V gene is TRBV20-1, the J gene TRBJ2-1; 7 bases match TRBD2. Germline-derived CDR1 and CDR2 are DFQATT and SNEGSKA (reference sequence). J gave up 9 bases and V 3 bases, and 14 bases lay outside the gene matches. The CDR3 covers 15 residues.

The chain combines TRBV29-1 with TRBJ1-2, with 9 bases matching TRBD1. CDR3 length: 14 amino acids. From germline, CDR1 is SQVTM and CDR2 ANQGSEA. V trimming: 2 bases; J trimming: 4 bases; junction bases outside the gene matches: 5. CDR3 loop: CSVERGQGGYGYTF. CDR3 nucleotide sequence: TGCAGCGTTGAACGGGGACAGGGTGGCTATGGCTACACCTTC.

This chain uses TRBV2 with TRBJ2-1, with 14 bases matching TRBD2. The CDR3 runs 14 residues. V trimming: 6 bases; J trimming: 6 bases; junction bases outside the gene matches: 1. The germline CDR1 and CDR2 sequences are SNHLY and FYNNEI. The CDR3 DNA reads as TGTGCCAGCAGAGGGACTAGCGGGGGCAATGAGCAGTTCTTC. Protein sequence: CASRGTSGGNEQFF.

In DNA, the CDR3 is TGTGCCAGCAGCAAAGAAGTGGTAGCGCGTGAAGCTTTCTTT. Translated: CASSKEVVAREAFF. The rearrangement uses TRBV21-1 and TRBJ1-1. TRBV21-1 is designated a pseudogene. The CDR3 extends over 14 amino acids.

The chain employs TRBV29-1 and TRBJ2-2; 11 bases are a match to TRBD1. Germline values: CDR1 SQVTM, CDR2 ANQGSEA. Trimming removed 2 bases from V and 6 bases from J; junction bases left unmatched: 5. The length of the CDR3 is 15 residues. The CDR3 protein is CSVESGTGGPGELFF. CDR3 in DNA: TGCAGCGTTGAAAGTGGGACAGGGGGTCCCGGGGAGCTGTTTTTT.

Concerning this clone itself: Other nucleotide sequences in the sample specify the same CDR3. The chain couples TRBV5-1 to TRBJ2-7; 11 nucleotides match TRBD1. Germline V gene lookup returns CDR1 SGHRS and CDR2 YFSETQ. This CDR3 is built from 14 residues. V trimming: 4 bases; J trimming: 3 bases; junction bases outside the gene matches: 3. The CDR3 is CASSPGQGDYEQYF. The CDR3 bases are TGCGCCAGCAGCCCGGGACAGGGGGACTACGAGCAGTACTTC.